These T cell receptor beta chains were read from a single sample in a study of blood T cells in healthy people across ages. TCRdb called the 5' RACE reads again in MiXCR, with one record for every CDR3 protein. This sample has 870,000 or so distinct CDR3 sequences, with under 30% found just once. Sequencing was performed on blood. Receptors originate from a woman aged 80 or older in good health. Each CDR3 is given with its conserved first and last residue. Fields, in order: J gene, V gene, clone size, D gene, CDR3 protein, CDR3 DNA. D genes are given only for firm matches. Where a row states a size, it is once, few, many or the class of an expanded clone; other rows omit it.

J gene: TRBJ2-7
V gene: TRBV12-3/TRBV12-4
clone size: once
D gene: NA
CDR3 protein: CANSLGGRAQYF
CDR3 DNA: TGCGCCAACAGCCTCGGGGGTAGGGCCCAGTACTTC

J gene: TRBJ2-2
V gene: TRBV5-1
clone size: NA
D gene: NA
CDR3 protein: CASSLSVAARQGPMGSGELFF
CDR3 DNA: TGCGCCAGCAGCTTATCCGTTGCCGCCCGTCAGGGACCCATGGGCTCCGGGGAGCTGTTTTTT

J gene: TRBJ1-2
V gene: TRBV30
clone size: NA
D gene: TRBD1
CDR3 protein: CAWSVRTGRGNYGYTF
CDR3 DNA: TGTGCCTGGAGTGTAAGGACAGGCCGGGGAAACTATGGCTACACCTTC

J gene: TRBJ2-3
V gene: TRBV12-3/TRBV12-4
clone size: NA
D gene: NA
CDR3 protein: CASSLGAVPTDTQYF
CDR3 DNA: TGTGCCAGCAGTTTAGGGGCGGTGCCCACAGATACGCAATATTTT

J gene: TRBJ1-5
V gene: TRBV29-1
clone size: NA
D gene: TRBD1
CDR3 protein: CSVGDRGNSQPQHF
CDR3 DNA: TGCAGCGTTGGTGACAGGGGGAACTCTCAGCCCCAGCATTTT

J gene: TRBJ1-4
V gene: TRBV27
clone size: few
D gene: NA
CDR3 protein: CASSHREAKLFF
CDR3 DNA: TGTGCCAGCAGCCACAGGGAGGCAAAACTGTTTTTT

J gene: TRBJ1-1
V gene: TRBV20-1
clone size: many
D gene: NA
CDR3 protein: CSAGRTDNTEAFF
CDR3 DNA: TGCAGTGCTGGACGGACAGATAACACTGAAGCTTTCTTT

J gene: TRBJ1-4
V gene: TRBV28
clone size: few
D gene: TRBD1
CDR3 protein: CASTQGAGREKLFF
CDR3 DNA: TGTGCCAGCACCCAGGGGGCCGGGCGGGAAAAACTGTTTTTT

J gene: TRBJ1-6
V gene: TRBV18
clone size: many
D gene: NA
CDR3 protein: CASSPQQAQDSPLHF
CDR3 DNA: TGTGCCAGCTCACCCCAACAGGCCCAGGATTCACCCCTCCACTTT

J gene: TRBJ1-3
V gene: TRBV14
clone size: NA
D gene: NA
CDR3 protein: CASSPTDSYSGNTIYF
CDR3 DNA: TGTGCCAGCAGCCCCACGGACAGCTACTCTGGAAACACCATATATTTT

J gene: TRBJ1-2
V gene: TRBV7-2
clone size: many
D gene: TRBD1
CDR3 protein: CASSRIDRAYGYTF
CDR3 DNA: TGTGCCAGCAGCCGTATCGACAGGGCCTATGGCTACACCTTC

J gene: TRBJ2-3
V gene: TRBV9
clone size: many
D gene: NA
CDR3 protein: CASSVGAGTDTQYF
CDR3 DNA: TGTGCCAGCAGCGTAGGCGCGGGCACAGATACGCAGTATTTT

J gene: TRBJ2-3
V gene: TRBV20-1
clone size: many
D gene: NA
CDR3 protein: CSVRVSTDTQYF
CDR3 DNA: TGCAGTGTCCGGGTGAGCACAGATACGCAGTATTTT

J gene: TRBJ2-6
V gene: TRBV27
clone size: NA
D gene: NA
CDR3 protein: CAISVIGMSSGANVLTF
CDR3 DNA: TGTGCCATCAGTGTTATCGGGATGAGCTCTGGGGCCAACGTCCTGACTTTC

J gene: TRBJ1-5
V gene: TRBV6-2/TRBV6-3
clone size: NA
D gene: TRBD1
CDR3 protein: CASSRRTGGNQPQHF
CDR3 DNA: TGTGCCAGCAGCCGCAGGACAGGAGGTAATCAGCCCCAGCATTTT

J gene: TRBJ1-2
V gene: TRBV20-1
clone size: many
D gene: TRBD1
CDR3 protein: CSAGTGGDYGYTF
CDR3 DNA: TGCAGTGCCGGGACAGGGGGGGACTATGGCTACACCTTC

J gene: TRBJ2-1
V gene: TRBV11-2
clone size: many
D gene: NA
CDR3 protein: CASSMYNEQFF
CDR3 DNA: TGTGCCAGCAGCATGTACAATGAGCAGTTCTTC

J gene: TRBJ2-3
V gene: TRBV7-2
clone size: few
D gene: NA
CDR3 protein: CASSFVAGATDTQYF
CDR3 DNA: TGTGCCAGCAGCTTTGTCGCGGGGGCCACAGATACGCAGTATTTT

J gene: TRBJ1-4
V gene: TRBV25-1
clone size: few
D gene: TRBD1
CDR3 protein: CASSDRGRTEKLFF
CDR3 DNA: TGTGCCAGCAGTGACAGGGGGCGGACTGAAAAACTGTTTTTT